This is a list of T cell receptor beta chains from one sample in a study of regulatory T cells in long-lasting Graves disease. TCRdb passed the multiplex PCR reads through MiXCR, listing each CDR3 protein once. The sample lists over 450,000 distinct CDR3 sequences, about a fifth seen once, with 7% to 9% in the top ten. Sequenced here: peripheral blood mononuclear cells (PBMCs), sampled when the disease was refractory, from a patient treated with antithyroid drugs. These receptors all stem from a female donor with Graves disease. The CDR3 runs from the conserved cysteine through the conserved F or W. D genes are given only for firm matches. Not all rows give a size; the values are once, few, many and, for expanded clones, a class.

j_gene | d_gene | v_gene | abundance | CDR3aa | CDR3nt
TRBJ2-7 | - | TRBV11-1 | many | CASSLIRDPFEQYF | TGTGCCAGCAGCTTAATCAGAGACCCCTTCGAGCAGTACTTC
TRBJ2-3 | - | TRBV30 | - | CAWSWRVSTDTQYF | TGTGCCTGGAGTTGGAGGGTGAGCACAGATACGCAGTATTTT
TRBJ1-2 | - | TRBV12-3/TRBV12-4 | many | CASTPGVYGYTF | TGTGCCAGCACCCCGGGGGTTTATGGCTACACCTTC
TRBJ2-7 | TRBD2 | TRBV19 | many | CASSTGRLAGVSEQYF | TGTGCCAGTAGTACTGGGAGACTAGCGGGAGTAAGCGAGCAGTACTTC
TRBJ1-1 | - | TRBV20-1 | - | CSASSESAEAFF | TGCAGTGCTAGTAGCGAGTCCGCTGAAGCTTTCTTT
TRBJ2-5 | - | TRBV29-1 | many | CSVDWGSHQETQYF | TGCAGCGTTGATTGGGGGAGCCATCAAGAGACCCAGTACTTC
TRBJ2-5 | - | TRBV15 | many | CATSKYQETQYF | TGTGCCACCAGCAAGTACCAAGAGACCCAGTACTTC
TRBJ2-7 | TRBD1 | TRBV30 | few | CAWSETGTGDDEQYF | TGTGCCTGGAGCGAGACCGGGACAGGGGACGACGAGCAGTACTTC
TRBJ2-5 | - | TRBV7-9 | many | CASSTSYGRETQYF | TGTGCCAGCAGCACCTCGTATGGACGAGAGACCCAGTACTTC
TRBJ1-3 | - | TRBV12-5 | many | CASGLVGRYSGNTIYF | TGTGCTAGTGGTTTGGTTGGTCGGTACTCTGGAAACACCATATATTTT
TRBJ1-6 | - | TRBV20-1 | - | CSPRGLSMPSYNSPLHF | TGCAGCCCGAGAGGTTTGAGTATGCCTTCCTATAATTCACCCCTCCACTTT
TRBJ2-5 | - | TRBV6-2/TRBV6-3 | many | CASSYRRNQETQYF | TGTGCCAGCAGTTACAGGCGGAACCAAGAGACCCAGTACTTC
TRBJ2-7 | - | TRBV20-1 | - | CSPRGGGAHEQYF | TGCAGTCCAAGGGGGGGGGGGGCCCACGAGCAGTACTTC
TRBJ1-1 | - | TRBV11-1 | many | CATRPRGLGANTEAFF | TGTGCCACCCGACCTCGGGGCCTCGGGGCGAACACTGAAGCTTTCTTT
TRBJ1-4 | TRBD1 | TRBV20-1 | many | CSASVGQQEKLFF | TGCAGTGCTAGTGTGGGACAGCAGGAAAAACTGTTTTTT
TRBJ2-7 | - | TRBV20-1 | - | CSATSSPVRSEQYF | TGCAGTGCCACCTCGTCCCCCGTGCGTAGCGAGCAGTACTTC
TRBJ2-2 | TRBD2 | TRBV28 | - | CASSPGLAGALNTGELFF | TGTGCCAGCAGCCCGGGACTAGCGGGGGCCCTAAACACCGGGGAGCTGTTTTTT
TRBJ2-5 | - | TRBV29-1 | few | CSVVVVKETQYF | TGCAGCGTTGTAGTAGTAAAGGAGACCCAGTACTTC